What follows is one T cell receptor beta chain and its context. Its antigen target is currently unknown. No much larger clonotype is one base removed from it; base qualities were not supplied. The sample originates from a study of T cell responses to AZD1222 COVID-19 vaccine (dated by TCRdb to the early 2020s). Some background on the complete study: Because spike-specific TCR depth and breadth did not differ between the two schedules, AZD1222 recipients who got a second dose at roughly 4 weeks were pooled with those who got a second dose at roughly 12 weeks. A total of more than 230 trial participants underwent TCR sequencing, of whom some 210 received two doses of AZD1222 and roughly 25 received two doses of the MenACWY control vaccine. Trial participants were enrolled by age into 18-55, 56-69 and 70-plus year subgroups, with approximately 160, 26 and 62 TCR-sequenced participants respectively.

Spanning cysteine to phenylalanine, the CDR3 consists of 17 amino acids. Only the CDR3 DNA stays, 51 bases, in frame from base 1. The germline V gene sets CDR1 to SGHTA and CDR2 to FQGNSA. V sheds 5 bases and J sheds 6 bases, leaving 23 bases between their ends. The CDR3 regions of human TCRbeta chains were analyzed by immunosequencing. The paper's processing steps were these. TCRs in the repertoires were matched against a reference library of SARS-CoV-2-specific TCRs that had been generated with the MIRA antigen-specificity platform. Breadth was defined as the fraction of unique TCRs that were SARS-CoV-2-associated, and depth was defined as the fraction of total T cells that were SARS-CoV-2-associated. Each spike-specific TCR was assigned to its reactive spike region and to a CD4 or CD8 class using the MIRA data. Log10-transformed breadth and depth values were compared by one-way ANOVA with Sidak's multiple comparisons tests. This is the immuneACCESS table as TCRdb keeps it, with only in-frame sequences that have V and J called. A part of the clones is gone; compared with another copy, unresolved V genes explain less than half, and the rest is unexplained. For V, J and clone size, that table is used; D and trimming come from the DNA. The sample table holds around 100,000 clones, of which 90% were seen once. Together, the top ten hold approximately 8.7% of the sample.

The full study reports these points: Spike-specific TCR breadth and depth rose significantly after two AZD1222 doses compared with day 0 and with MenACWY recipients. Most participants were white British and females outnumbered males, and the authors suggested that clonal diversity may have been underestimated. Reportedly, almost half of the unique spike-specific TCRs recognized epitopes lying outside the regions that are mutated in the B.1.351 and B.1.1.7 variants. The 56-69-year group was small, and its depth increase did not reach significance, likely because of low power. No day 14 peak-response samples were available, so repertoires were characterized only after the peak T cell response. Only five or six AZD1222 recipients were SARS-CoV-2 seropositive at baseline, limiting conclusions about previously exposed vaccinees. Vaccine-associated CD4 TCRs spanned the whole spike protein, with dominant responses in regions 160-218 and 743-854.

The time point label for this specimen denotes: baseline before first vaccination. The vaccinee samples were drawn from two UK trials, COV001 and COV002, one of which was a single-blind randomized controlled phase 2/3 trial testing AZD1222 (ChAdOx1 nCoV-19) in healthy adults. Trial participant PBMC samples were collected at day 0 and day 28 after the second dose for TCRbeta chain sequencing. The sample consisted of peripheral blood, taken on day 0 of AZD1222 vaccination. The source of this sequence is an adult in good health. The V and J genes are TRBV7-2 and TRBJ1-5; tentative D gene TRBD1, with 6 bases matching. The DNA is as follows: TGTGCCAGCAGCCCCTCGGGGGGCCCCGGGGGGGGTCAGCCCCAGCATTTT. This gives the protein CASSPSGGPGGGQPQHF.